One and the same sample provided the 7 T cell receptor beta chains below, sequenced in a study of cytomegalovirus exposure and HLA in healthy donors. The PCR had 60 Vbeta and 13 Jbeta primers. Generated by immunoSEQ multiplex PCR, the TCRdb table keeps only in-frame clones and is missing some. The sample includes over 150,000 clones, over 70% seen only once; the top ten take 1.2%. The sample consisted of PBMCs. The source of these receptors is a boy between 2 and 10 years old in good health and CMV-seronegative.

This clone was counted between two and nine times. The chain links TRBV9 to TRBJ1-6, with 9 bases that match TRBD1. The CDR3 length is 14 residues. V gave up 0 bases and J gave up 10 bases; unmatched junction bases: 2. Germline V gives CDR1 SGDLS, CDR2 YYNGEE. The CDR3 sequence: CASSVGDRESPLHF. CDR3 bases: TGTGCCAGCAGCGTAGGGGACAGGGAGTCACCCCTCCACTTT.

The rearrangement links TRBV4-2 to TRBJ1-2, with 11 bases matching TRBD1. The CDR3 totals 16 residues. The germline gives CDR1 LGHNA, CDR2 YNFKEQ. With V trimmed by 1 base and J by 8 bases, 9 bases remained unmatched. CDR3 sequence reads: CASSQASGQGAKGYTF. The CDR3 nucleotides read TGTGCCAGCAGCCAAGCGTCCGGACAGGGGGCGAAGGGCTACACCTTC.

The J gene is TRBJ2-1, the V gene TRBV29-1, with 10 positions matching TRBD1. V shed 8 bases and J 7 bases; nucleotides not matched to a gene: 8. There are 13 residues in the CDR3. Germline CDR1 SQVTM, CDR2 ANQGSEA. The CDR3 nucleotides are TGCAGCTACCGGGACAGGGGCTTGAATGAGCAGTTCTTC. Its translation: CSYRDRGLNEQFF.

The rearrangement links TRBV5-5 to TRBJ1-1, with D perhaps TRBD1 (5 bases). Germline CDR1 and CDR2: SGHKS and YYEKEE (reference sequence). The CDR3 consists of 15 residues. V lost 2 bases and J lost 0, with 11 bases in between. CDR3 in amino acids: CASSLGHLMNTEAFF. The DNA of the CDR3 is TGTGCCAGCAGCTTAGGACATTTAATGAACACTGAAGCTTTCTTT.

The chain employs TRBV7-6 and TRBJ2-3; D is unclear. Germline CDR1 SGHVS, CDR2 FNYEAQ. V lost 2 bases and J 4 bases, leaving 13 bases between the germline ends. The CDR3 consists of 15 residues. CDR3 DNA: TGTGCCAGCAGCTTATTTGCAGGTGACCCAGATACGCAGTATTTT. Translation gives CASSLFAGDPDTQYF. Supplemented by reference TRBV7-6 and TRBJ2-3, the full variable domain reads GAGVSQSPRYKVTKRGQDVALRCDPISGHVSLYWYRQALGQGPEFLTYFNYEAQQDKSGLPNDRFSAERPEGSISTLTIQRTEQRDSAMYRCASSLFAGDPDTQYFGPGTRLTVL.

The chain combines TRBV6-5 with TRBJ2-2, with 7 nucleotides matching TRBD1. The germline CDR1 and CDR2 sequences are MNHEY and SVGAGI. The trim removed 5 bases at V and 7 bases at J, leaving 10 bases unmatched. The CDR3 totals 15 residues. DNA of the CDR3: TGTGCCAGCAGTCGCAAACAGGGGCGGAACGGGGAGCTGTTTTTT. It codes for CASSRKQGRNGELFF.

The rearrangement links TRBV7-9 to TRBJ2-1, with 7 bases matching TRBD1. Germline loops: CDR1 SEHNR, CDR2 FQNEAQ (reference sequence). V shed 2 bases, J shed 8 bases, and the junction held 9 bases outside the gene matches. This CDR3 spans 15 amino acids. The CDR3 spells CASSLTGTANDEQFF. In DNA, the CDR3 is TGTGCCAGCAGCTTAACCGGGACAGCGAACGATGAGCAGTTCTTC.